What follows are 5 T cell receptor beta chains derived from one specimen sequenced in a study of shared clonotypes between healthy human individuals. Clones were read by immunoSEQ multiplex PCR, and TCRdb kept only the in-frame ones, dropping some. The data contain 2 million to 3 million clones, more than 85% of them singletons. Sequenced: naive CD4+ T cells from PBMCs. Sample subset: CD45RA+ positively selected. These receptors were obtained from a man younger than 30 in good health. Some clones in this sample may be carry-over from other donors' samples.

As to this clone: Within the sample, other DNA sequences also encode this same CDR3. The CDR3 DNA follows: TGTGCCAGCAGTTTGTCGAGATATGGCTACACCTTC. Protein: CASSLSRYGYTF. The gene calls are TRBV28 and TRBJ1-2, with D hard to call. V shed 3 bases and J shed 5 bases, with 7 bases lying between them. The germline V gene encodes CDR1 MDHEN and CDR2 SYDVKM. The CDR3 has 12 amino acids.

This chain joins TRBV10-3 and TRBJ2-1; 10 nucleotides match TRBD1. CDR3 length: 14 residues. The V gene's germline CDR1 is ENHRY and CDR2 SYGVKD. Trimming took 3 bases from V and 8 from J; bases not matched to a gene: 4. The CDR3: CAISEGDRGYEQFF. CDR3 nucleotide sequence: TGTGCCATCAGTGAAGGGGACAGGGGTTATGAGCAGTTCTTC.

The V call is TRBV28, the J call TRBJ2-7, with 7 bases that match TRBD1. The J segment lost 2 bases and the V segment lost 8 bases, leaving 3 bases of the junction unmatched. CDR1 is MDHEN, CDR2 SYDVKM, per germline. The CDR3 spans 12 residues. This chain's CDR3 is CASRGQPYEQYF. DNA of the CDR3: TGTGCCAGCCGGGGACAGCCCTACGAGCAGTACTTC.

Only one count was recorded for this clone. CDR3 sequence (DNA): TGTGCCAGCAGCTTAGAGCCAGCGTACTCCTACGAGCAGTACTTC. It specifies CASSLEPAYSYEQYF. The chain has TRBV7-3 and TRBJ2-7, with D hard to call. Germline assignment: CDR1 SGHTA and CDR2 FQGTGA. The V gene lost 2 bases and the J gene lost 0 bases, with 11 bases spanning the gap. The CDR3 is 15 residues long. Together with reference TRBV7-3 and TRBJ2-7, the CDR3 gives the full variable domain: GAGVSQTPSNKVTEKGKYVELRCDPISGHTALYWYRQSLGQGPEFLIYFQGTGAADDSGLPNDRFFAVRPEGSVSTLKIQRTERGDSAVYLCASSLEPAYSYEQYFGPGTRLTVT.

The chain joins TRBV5-1 to TRBJ2-7; 13 nucleotides line up with TRBD2. Germline V gene sequence: CDR1 SGHRS, CDR2 YFSETQ. After removal of 3 bases from V and 5 bases from J, the junction contained 5 bases not matched to a gene. CDR3 length equals 15 residues. The CDR3: CASSSRGTSGNEQYF. For the CDR3, the DNA is TGCGCCAGCAGCTCACGGGGGACTAGCGGGAACGAGCAGTACTTC.